This T cell receptor beta chain is from a study of vaccination and CD4 T cells after COVID-19. Across the whole study: Controls used CEFX viral epitopes (positive), HIV-1 Nef peptides (negative), or no peptide.

The Oncomine TCR Beta short-read assay sequenced DNA from cultured CD4+ T cells. Each CDR3 protein is one row after TCRdb ran MiXCR on the PCR reads. Among 20,000 or so distinct CDR3 sequences listed, 40% were seen once. As concerns this clonotype: Antigen specificity is unknown.

This CDR3 is built from 18 residues. The ends were cut back, 2 bases at V and 3 bases at J, with 19 bases in the middle. The V gene's germline CDR1 is MNHEY and CDR2 SVGEGT. The treatment is: 10-day PBMC culture with coronavirus spike peptide pools or control peptides (ViraFEST assay). TCRs were sequenced by ViraFEST after antigen-specific T cells had been expanded with peptide pools. This chain links TRBV6-2 or TRBV6-3 with TRBJ2-2, with TRBD1 as a possible D gene (6 bases). The source material was CD4+ T cells from blood, cultured in vitro, sampled after SARS-CoV-2 vaccination. The sequence was obtained from a human donor who had recovered from COVID-19. Here the CDR3 DNA reads TGTGCCAGCAGTTACGGGGCCCTGACAGGTCCGGACACCGGGGAGCTGTTTTTT. Its translation is CASSYGALTGPDTGELFF.